This is a list of T cell receptor beta chains from one sample in a study of cytomegalovirus exposure and HLA in healthy donors. Libraries were prepared by immunoSEQ multiplex PCR; TCRdb keeps only in-frame clonotypes and omits some of them. Of more than 95,000 clones detected, 70% to 80% appear once; the ten largest clones hold 1% to 1.5%. Sequencing was performed on PBMCs. These receptor sequences come from a man aged 35 to 55 in good health and CMV-seronegative. CDR3s include the opening cysteine and the closing phenylalanine or tryptophan. The D gene is left open where the match is weak. Some rows have no size entry. The others give once, few or many, or a class for an expanded clone.

j_call d_call v_call clone_size cdr3_aa cdr3_nt
TRBJ2-1 NA TRBV5-1 few CASSPTSRLYNEQFF TGCGCCAGCAGCCCCACTAGCAGACTCTACAATGAGCAGTTCTTC
TRBJ1-5 NA TRBV2 few CASSEQQTSNQPQHF TGTGCCAGCAGTGAACAACAGACGAGCAATCAGCCCCAGCATTTT
TRBJ1-2 NA TRBV28 NA CASSVADSSNYGYTF TGTGCCAGCAGTGTAGCCGACAGTTCTAACTATGGCTACACCTTC
TRBJ2-7 TRBD2 TRBV13 NA CASSRSGGAWEQYF TGTGCCAGCAGCCGGAGCGGGGGGGCTTGGGAGCAGTACTTC
TRBJ1-1 NA TRBV19 NA CASGRGGLTEAFF TGTGCCAGCGGGCGGGGGGGTTTGACTGAAGCTTTCTTT
TRBJ2-3 NA TRBV29-1 few CSATLGGGATDTQYF TGCAGCGCTACGTTAGGCGGGGGCGCGACAGATACGCAGTATTTT
TRBJ1-1 NA TRBV7-9 once CASTLGTGGIAEAFF TGTGCCAGCACCCTCGGGACGGGGGGAATCGCTGAAGCTTTCTTT
TRBJ2-1 TRBD2 TRBV4-1 NA CASSQDGLAGGVPYNEQFF TGCGCCAGCAGCCAAGATGGGCTAGCGGGAGGGGTACCCTACAATGAGCAGTTCTTC
TRBJ1-4 NA TRBV7-8 once CASSLERGKTNEKLFF TGTGCCAGCAGCTTAGAGAGAGGAAAAACTAATGAAAAACTGTTTTTT
TRBJ1-6 NA TRBV19 NA CASSGRVTYNSPLHF TGTGCCAGTAGTGGCAGGGTTACATATAATTCACCCCTCCACTTT
TRBJ2-7 TRBD1 TRBV7-9 NA CASSLAQGAGYEQYF TGTGCCAGCAGCTTAGCGCAGGGGGCGGGGTACGAGCAGTACTTC
TRBJ2-7 TRBD2 TRBV7-8 NA CASTQGQRGDEQYF TGTGCCAGCACCCAAGGCCAGCGGGGGGATGAGCAGTACTTC
TRBJ1-4 NA TRBV6-5 NA CASSYSGGVNEKLFF TGTGCCAGCAGTTACTCGGGGGGGGTTAATGAAAAACTGTTTTTT
TRBJ1-2 TRBD1 TRBV7-3 NA CASSSTGGSGYTF TGTGCCAGCAGCTCAACAGGGGGTAGCGGCTACACCTTC
TRBJ1-5 NA TRBV6-4 NA CASSEAVGSQPQHF TGTGCCAGCAGTGAAGCTGTAGGGAGTCAGCCCCAGCATTTT
TRBJ2-7 NA TRBV20-1 NA CSASPYEQYF TGCAGTGCTAGCCCATACGAGCAGTACTTC
TRBJ2-7 TRBD1 TRBV7-9 NA CASSSTGQTTYEQYF TGTGCCAGCAGCTCAACGGGACAGACAACCTACGAGCAGTACTTC
TRBJ2-5 TRBD2 TRBV7-2 NA CASSLSLAGGGTQYF TGTGCCAGCAGCTTAAGCCTAGCGGGAGGAGGGACCCAGTACTTC
TRBJ2-3 TRBD2 TRBV25-1 NA CASSESASGGAGTDTQYF TGTGCCAGCAGTGAATCGGCTAGCGGGGGGGCCGGCACAGATACGCAGTATTTT
TRBJ1-2 NA TRBV9 few CASSNLAGASGYTF TGTGCCAGCAGCAACCTCGCAGGGGCGTCAGGCTACACCTTC
TRBJ2-2 NA TRBV30 NA CAWGRTAGPGELFF TGTGCCTGGGGAAGGACAGCCGGGCCCGGGGAGCTGTTTTTT
TRBJ2-5 NA TRBV7-9 NA CASSALATQIQETQYF TGTGCCAGCAGCGCACTCGCGACACAAATCCAAGAGACCCAGTACTTC
TRBJ1-6 NA TRBV6-5 few CASSYSQDTYNSPLHF TGTGCCAGCAGTTACTCCCAGGATACCTATAATTCACCCCTCCACTTT
TRBJ2-7 TRBD2 TRBV4-2 few CASSQLERGGLEQYF TGTGCCAGCAGCCAATTGGAGCGGGGGGGCCTCGAGCAGTACTTC
TRBJ1-1 TRBD1 TRBV4-2 NA CASSRPGQMNTEAFF TGTGCCAGCAGCCGGCCGGGACAGATGAACACTGAAGCTTTCTTT
TRBJ2-7 TRBD2 TRBV11-2 NA CASSPAPSGATYEQYF TGTGCCAGCAGCCCAGCCCCTAGCGGTGCTACCTACGAGCAGTACTTC
TRBJ2-3 TRBD2 TRBV2 NA CASSETSGGALDTQYF TGTGCCAGCAGTGAAACTAGCGGGGGGGCCTTAGATACGCAGTATTTT
TRBJ2-1 NA TRBV15 NA CATSRDPGDNEQFF TGTGCCACCAGCAGAGATCCAGGGGACAATGAGCAGTTCTTC
TRBJ2-1 TRBD2 TRBV6-5 NA CASSSRTSGNNEQFF TGTGCCAGCAGTTCCCGGACTAGCGGCAACAATGAGCAGTTCTTC
TRBJ2-7 NA TRBV5-4 NA CASSPNRDEQYF TGTGCCAGCAGCCCTAACAGGGACGAGCAGTACTTC
TRBJ2-7 NA TRBV6-1 NA CASKKQPGYYEQYF TGTGCCAGCAAAAAGCAACCCGGTTACTACGAGCAGTACTTC
TRBJ2-6 TRBD2 TRBV6-6 NA CATKTSGGSGANVLTF TGTGCCACCAAGACTAGCGGGGGCTCTGGGGCCAACGTCCTGACTTTC
TRBJ2-6 NA TRBV30 NA CAWRGAGANVLTF TGTGCCTGGAGAGGGGCTGGGGCCAACGTCCTGACTTTC
TRBJ2-5 TRBD1 TRBV19 NA CASSSAGTDNQETQYF TGTGCCAGTAGTTCAGCCGGGACAGATAATCAAGAGACCCAGTACTTC
TRBJ2-7 TRBD2 TRBV30 NA CAWKFPSGGYYEQYF TGTGCCTGGAAGTTTCCTTCGGGAGGGTACTACGAGCAGTACTTC
TRBJ2-7 NA TRBV7-8 NA CASSLGAAGPWEYF TGTGCCAGCAGCTTAGGGGCCGCAGGGCCTTGGGAATACTTC
TRBJ1-1 TRBD1 TRBV9 NA CASSVGYRGTEAFF TGTGCCAGCAGCGTGGGATACAGGGGGACTGAAGCTTTCTTT
TRBJ2-3 TRBD1 TRBV6-5 NA CASSTGQGADTQYF TGTGCCAGCAGTACGGGACAGGGTGCAGATACGCAGTATTTT
TRBJ2-1 NA TRBV7-6 NA CASSPWASRWQFF TGTGCCAGCAGCCCCTGGGCCTCCCGGTGGCAGTTCTTC
TRBJ2-5 TRBD1 TRBV7-9 NA CASSFFNHTGQRYQETQYF TGTGCCAGCAGCTTCTTCAACCACACGGGACAGAGATACCAAGAGACCCAGTACTTC
TRBJ2-7 NA TRBV19 NA CASSIGAYEQYF TGTGCCAGTAGTATCGGAGCCTACGAGCAGTACTTC
TRBJ2-3 TRBD2 TRBV5-4 NA CASSSGLAGGQGTQYF TGTGCCAGCAGCTCCGGACTAGCGGGGGGGCAAGGTACGCAGTATTTT